This entry lists 26 T cell receptor beta chains sequenced from one sample in a study of T cells expressing NK-cell markers. TCRdb reprocessed the 5' RACE reads, with one entry per CDR3 protein and no DNA. The sample table sets out 450,000 to 600,000 distinct CDR3 sequences. The material sequenced was blood T cells: a sorted CD56 or NKG2C T cell subset, CD4+ or CD8+ T cells, or bulk PBMC T cells (not recorded which). The receptors come from a man aged 18 to 29 in good health.

The chain joins TRBV5-6 to TRBJ1-5; absent DNA, TCRdb's TRBD1 call cannot be checked. CDR1 is SGHDT, CDR2 YYEEEE, per germline. The CDR3 totals 15 residues. CDR3: CASSFRGLYNQPQHF.

The gene calls are TRBV12-5 and TRBJ2-1; with no DNA, the TCRdb D assignment of TRBD2 cannot be verified. The CDR3 is 14 amino acids. CDR1 and CDR2 (germline): LGHNT, FRNRAP. The CDR3 region is CASGLAGGPDEQFF.

The gene calls are TRBV7-8 and TRBJ2-1; TCRdb designates TRBD2, a call that cannot be tested without DNA. CDR1 and CDR2 from the germline V gene are SGHVS and FQNEAQ. This CDR3 is built from 16 residues. CDR3 amino acids: CASSRNRLAAYNEQFF. Full variable domain (missing parts from reference TRBV7-8 and TRBJ2-1): GAGVSQSPRYKVAKRGQDVALRCDPISGHVSLFWYQQALGQGPEFLTYFQNEAQLDKSGLPSDRFFAERPEGSVSTLKIQRTQQEDSAVYLCASSRNRLAAYNEQFFGPGTRLTVL.

V usage is TRBV5-1 and J usage is TRBJ2-7. The CDR3 is made up of 12 amino acids. CDR1 is SGHRS and CDR2 is YFSETQ in the germline V gene. CDR3 protein: CASSPNSNEQYF.

The chain joins TRBV5-1 to TRBJ2-1; there is no DNA to check the TCRdb D call of TRBD2. The germline gives CDR1 SGHRS, CDR2 YFSETQ. The CDR3 loop spans 17 amino acids. The CDR3 is CASSLSTSGRRYNEQFF.

The V and J genes are TRBV12-3 or TRBV12-4 and TRBJ2-1; TCRdb indicates TRBD2, and absent DNA this call remains unverified. The CDR3 extends over 12 amino acids. The CDR3 region is CASSFTGGPQFF.

The chain combines TRBV7-9 with TRBJ2-1; TCRdb names TRBD2, which stays unverified in the absence of DNA. The CDR3 runs to 14 residues. Germline V gene lookup returns CDR1 SEHNR and CDR2 FQNEAQ (reference sequence). The CDR3 loop is CASRVGFGPNEQFF.

This chain links TRBV4-3 with TRBJ2-1; TCRdb picks TRBD2, but there is no DNA to check that call. The germline V gene encodes CDR1 LGHNA and CDR2 YSLEER. This CDR3 region has 14 residues. CDR3 residues: CASSPEGDHNEQFF.

The chain combines TRBV20-1 with TRBJ1-5; without DNA, the TCRdb call of TRBD1 cannot be checked. This CDR3 has 13 amino acids. Germline CDR1 reads DFQATT; CDR2 reads SNEGSKA (reference sequence). CDR3 residues: CSAAGQISRPQHF.

The rearrangement uses TRBV6-1 and TRBJ2-3; with no DNA, the TCRdb D assignment of TRBD1 cannot be verified. This CDR3 is 14 amino acids long. Germline CDR1 and CDR2: MNHNS and SASEGT. This chain's CDR3 is CASRGGVGTDTQYF.

This rearrangement joins TRBV6-5 to TRBJ2-7; TCRdb reports TRBD2, a call that lacks DNA to check it against. The CDR3 contains 12 residues. Germline CDR1 and CDR2: MNHEY and SVGAGI. The CDR3 here is CASTASGYEQYF.

This sequence joins TRBV5-1 and TRBJ2-1; TCRdb's D call, TRBD1, is unchecked because there is no DNA. The CDR3 loop spans 16 amino acids. CDR1 SGHRS and CDR2 YFSETQ come from the germline V gene. CDR3 residues: CASSMDTGARENEQFF.

The chain joins TRBV4-2 to TRBJ2-3. The CDR3 has 13 amino acids. The germline V gene encodes CDR1 LGHNA and CDR2 YNFKEQ. The CDR3 sequence: CASSQSSTDTQYF.

CDR3 loop: CASSLDPGLASLYEQYF. V and J are TRBV11-2 and TRBJ2-7; the TCRdb call, TRBD2, lacks DNA for checking. The CDR3 covers 17 residues. Germline CDR1 reads SGHAT; CDR2 reads FQNNGV. Complete variable domain (other parts from reference TRBV11-2 and TRBJ2-7): EAGVAQSPRYKIIEKRQSVAFWCNPISGHATLYWYQQILGQGPKLLIQFQNNGVVDDSQLPKDRFSAERLKGVDSTLKIQPAKLEDSAVYLCASSLDPGLASLYEQYFGPGTRLTVT.

The chain joins TRBV5-1 to TRBJ2-1; without DNA, the TCRdb call of TRBD1 cannot be checked. Per the germline V gene, CDR1 is SGHRS and CDR2 is YFSETQ. The CDR3 runs 16 residues. The CDR3 reads CASSPTGLGKNNEQFF.

V is TRBV7-8 and J is TRBJ2-2; TCRdb calls TRBD1, which cannot be checked without DNA. The CDR3 consists of 14 residues. The V gene's germline CDR1 is SGHVS and CDR2 FQNEAQ. This CDR3 reads CASKGQGATGELFF.

The V call is TRBV20-1, the J call TRBJ1-1. CDR3 length: 12 residues. The germline gives CDR1 DFQATT, CDR2 SNEGSKA (reference sequence). CDR3 in amino acids: CSSTLSGTEAFF.

The chain employs TRBV7-2 and TRBJ1-5. Germline values: CDR1 SGHTA, CDR2 FQGNSA. This CDR3 region has 16 residues. CDR3 loop: CASSPRTAWGNQPQHF.

The chain recombines TRBV29-1 with TRBJ2-5. The germline CDR1 and CDR2 sequences are SQVTM and ANQGSEA. The CDR3 loop spans 14 amino acids. CDR3 in amino acids: CSVDALGLQETQYF.

The chain has TRBV4-1 and TRBJ1-4. The V gene's germline CDR1 is MGHRA and CDR2 YSYEKL. The CDR3 runs 15 residues. The CDR3: CASSLTLGSNEKLFF.

The chain is built from TRBV7-9 and TRBJ2-7; the TCRdb call, TRBD1, lacks DNA for checking. Looked up from germline, CDR1 is SEHNR and CDR2 is FQNEAQ (reference sequence). The CDR3 is made up of 16 amino acids. CDR3 protein: CASSFSGTGLSYEQYF.

The chain is built from TRBV6-2 or TRBV6-3 and TRBJ2-1; no DNA is available, so the TRBD2 call from TCRdb remains unchecked. Per the germline V gene, CDR1 is MNHEY and CDR2 is SVGEGT. The CDR3 runs to 15 residues. The CDR3 loop is CASSYPAGSYNEQFF.

The genes are TRBV29-1 and TRBJ2-1; TCRdb's D call of TRBD2 is untestable without DNA. The CDR3 sequence is 14 residues long. The germline gives CDR1 SQVTM, CDR2 ANQGSEA. This CDR3 reads CSAVGTSEYNEQFF.

V gene TRBV20-1 combines with J gene TRBJ2-7; the TCRdb D gene call, TRBD2, has no DNA to confirm it. Per germline, CDR1 DFQATT and CDR2 SNEGSKA (reference sequence). This CDR3 region has 16 residues. The CDR3 region is CSARARRASGIYEQYF.

The J gene is TRBJ1-1, the V gene TRBV12-3 or TRBV12-4. The CDR3 loop spans 15 amino acids. CDR3 loop: CASSSDRFMNTEAFF.

This CDR3 is CASSPSGTWGEQFF. The chain links TRBV7-7 to TRBJ2-1; TCRdb calls TRBD2, which cannot be checked without DNA. CDR3 length: 14 amino acids. The germline CDR1 and CDR2 sequences are SSHAT and FNYEAQ (reference sequence).